This TCR beta chain came from a study of blood T cells in healthy people across ages. General observations from the study: Researchers report that TCR beta diversity correlated strongly with naive T cell percentage.

A note on this clonotype: Its antigen is unknown.

V shed 3 bases and J shed 2 bases, with 5 bases lying between them. There are 13 residues in the CDR3. CDR1 SGHTA and CDR2 FQGTGA come from the germline V gene. Through a sample-barcoded 5' primer and a J-beta primer mix, a second PCR was run for about 7 to 12 cycles. TCRdb re-derived calls from the 5' RACE reads in MiXCR, one entry per CDR3 protein. The sample lists around 900,000 distinct CDR3 sequences, 29% occurring once. This TCR came from a woman older than 75 in good health. Sequences were obtained from blood. V usage is TRBV7-3 and J usage is TRBJ2-1; D is unresolved. As DNA, the CDR3 is TGTGCCAGCAGCTTCGAGCCCTACAATGAGCAGTTCTTC. This codes for CASSFEPYNEQFF.